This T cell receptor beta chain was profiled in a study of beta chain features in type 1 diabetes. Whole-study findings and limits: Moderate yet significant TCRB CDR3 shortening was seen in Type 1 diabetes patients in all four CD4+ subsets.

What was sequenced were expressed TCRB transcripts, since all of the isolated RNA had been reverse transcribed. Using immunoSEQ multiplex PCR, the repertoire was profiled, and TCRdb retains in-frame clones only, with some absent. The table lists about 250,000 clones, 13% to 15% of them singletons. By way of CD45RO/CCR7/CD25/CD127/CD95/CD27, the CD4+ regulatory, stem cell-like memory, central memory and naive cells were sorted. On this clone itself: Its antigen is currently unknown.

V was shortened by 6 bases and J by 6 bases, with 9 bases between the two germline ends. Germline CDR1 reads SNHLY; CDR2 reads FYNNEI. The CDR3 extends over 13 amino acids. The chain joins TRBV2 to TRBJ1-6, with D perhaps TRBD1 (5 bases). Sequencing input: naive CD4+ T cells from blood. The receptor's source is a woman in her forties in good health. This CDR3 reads CASREGRNSPLHF. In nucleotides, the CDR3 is TGTGCCAGCAGGGAGGGACGTAATTCACCCCTCCACTTT.